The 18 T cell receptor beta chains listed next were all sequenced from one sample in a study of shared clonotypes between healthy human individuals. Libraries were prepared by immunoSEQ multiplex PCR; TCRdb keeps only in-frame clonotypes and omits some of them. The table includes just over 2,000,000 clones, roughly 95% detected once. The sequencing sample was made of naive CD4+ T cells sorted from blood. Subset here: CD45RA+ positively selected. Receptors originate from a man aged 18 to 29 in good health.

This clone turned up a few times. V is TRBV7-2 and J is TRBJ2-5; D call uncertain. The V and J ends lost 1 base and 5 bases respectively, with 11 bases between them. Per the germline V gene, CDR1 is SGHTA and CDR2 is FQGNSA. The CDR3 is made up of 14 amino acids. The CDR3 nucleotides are TGTGCCAGCAGCTTAGGGTACGGGCACGAGACCCAGTACTTC. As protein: CASSLGYGHETQYF.

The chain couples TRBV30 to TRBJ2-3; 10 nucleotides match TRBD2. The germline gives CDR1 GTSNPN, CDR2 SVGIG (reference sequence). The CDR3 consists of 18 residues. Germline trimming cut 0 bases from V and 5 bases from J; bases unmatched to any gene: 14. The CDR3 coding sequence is TGTGCCTGGAGTGTAGGCCAGGGAGTACTAGCGGGAAAAGATACGCAGTATTTT. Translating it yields CAWSVGQGVLAGKDTQYF.

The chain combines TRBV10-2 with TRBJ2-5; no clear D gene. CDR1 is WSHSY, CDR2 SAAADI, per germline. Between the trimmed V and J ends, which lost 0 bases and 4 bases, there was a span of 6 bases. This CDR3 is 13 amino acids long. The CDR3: CASSESSVETQYF. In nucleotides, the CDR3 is TGCGCCAGCAGTGAGTCGTCGGTAGAGACCCAGTACTTC.

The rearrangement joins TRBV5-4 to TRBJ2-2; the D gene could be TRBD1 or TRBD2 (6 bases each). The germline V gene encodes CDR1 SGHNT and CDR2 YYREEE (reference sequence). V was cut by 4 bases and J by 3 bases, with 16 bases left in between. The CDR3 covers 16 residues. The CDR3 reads CASSPGAGPYTGELFF. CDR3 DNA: TGTGCCAGCAGCCCGGGGGCCGGGCCCTACACCGGGGAGCTGTTTTTT.

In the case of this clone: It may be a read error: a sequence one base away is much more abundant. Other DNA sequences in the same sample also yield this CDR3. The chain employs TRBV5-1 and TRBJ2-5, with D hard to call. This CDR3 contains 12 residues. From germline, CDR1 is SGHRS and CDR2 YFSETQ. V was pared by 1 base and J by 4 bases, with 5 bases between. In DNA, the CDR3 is TGCGCCAGCAGCTTGAACCTAGAGACCCAGTACTTC. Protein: CASSLNLETQYF.

CDR3 sequence reads: CASSQDGRGNIQYF. CDR3 coding DNA: TGCGCCAGCAGCCAAGATGGGCGGGGAAACATTCAGTACTTC. This chain uses TRBV4-1 with TRBJ2-4; D perhaps matches TRBD2 (6 bases). Germline lookup yields CDR1 MGHRA and CDR2 YSYEKL. Trimming pared 0 bases from V and 6 bases from J, leaving 9 bases between. The CDR3 loop spans 14 amino acids.

CDR3 protein: CAISYGANEQFF. The CDR3 bases are TGTGCCATCAGTTATGGGGCGAATGAGCAGTTCTTC. The V and J genes are TRBV10-3 and TRBJ2-1, with D perhaps TRBD1 (5 bases). The CDR3 length is 12 residues. The germline CDR1 and CDR2 sequences are ENHRY and SYGVKD. V dropped 5 bases and J dropped 7 bases, with 9 bases sitting between them.

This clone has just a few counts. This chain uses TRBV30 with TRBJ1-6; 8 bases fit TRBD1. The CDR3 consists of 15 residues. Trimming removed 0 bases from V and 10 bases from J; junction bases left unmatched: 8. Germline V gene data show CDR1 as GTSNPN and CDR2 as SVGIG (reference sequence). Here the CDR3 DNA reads TGTGCCTGGAGTGTACGGCAGGGGGCTGAGTCACCCCTCCACTTT. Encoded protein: CAWSVRQGAESPLHF.

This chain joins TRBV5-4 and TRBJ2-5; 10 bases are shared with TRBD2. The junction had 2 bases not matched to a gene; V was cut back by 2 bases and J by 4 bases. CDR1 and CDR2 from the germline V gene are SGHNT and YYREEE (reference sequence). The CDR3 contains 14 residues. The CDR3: CASSFGLAVETQYF. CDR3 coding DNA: TGTGCCAGCAGCTTCGGACTAGCGGTAGAGACCCAGTACTTC.

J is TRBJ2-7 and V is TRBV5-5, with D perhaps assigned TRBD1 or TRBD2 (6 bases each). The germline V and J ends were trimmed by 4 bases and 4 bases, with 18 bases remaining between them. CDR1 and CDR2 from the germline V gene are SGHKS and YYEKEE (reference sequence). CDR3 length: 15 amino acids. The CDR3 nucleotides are TGTGCCAGCAGCCCGGAAGTGCGGGACATTTACGAGCAGTACTTC. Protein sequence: CASSPEVRDIYEQYF.

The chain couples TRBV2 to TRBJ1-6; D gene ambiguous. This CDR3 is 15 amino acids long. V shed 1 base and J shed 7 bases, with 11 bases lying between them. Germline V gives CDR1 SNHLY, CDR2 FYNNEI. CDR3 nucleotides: TGTGCCAGCAGTGAAGAACTGGACGCAAATTCACCCCTCCACTTT. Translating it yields CASSEELDANSPLHF.

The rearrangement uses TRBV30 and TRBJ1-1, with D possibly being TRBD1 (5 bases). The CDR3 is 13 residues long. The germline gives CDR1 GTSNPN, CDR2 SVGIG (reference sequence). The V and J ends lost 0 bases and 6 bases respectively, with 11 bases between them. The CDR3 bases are TGTGCCTGGAGTGTACTATGGGGGGCTGAAGCTTTCTTT. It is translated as CAWSVLWGAEAFF.

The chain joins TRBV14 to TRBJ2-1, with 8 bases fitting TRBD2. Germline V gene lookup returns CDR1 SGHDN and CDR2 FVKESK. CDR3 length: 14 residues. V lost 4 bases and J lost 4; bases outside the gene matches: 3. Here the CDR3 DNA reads TGTGCCAGCAGCCCAGCGGGGGTATACAATGAGCAGTTCTTC. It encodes CASSPAGVYNEQFF. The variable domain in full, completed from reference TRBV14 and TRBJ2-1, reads EAGVTQFPSHSVIEKGQTVTLRCDPISGHDNLYWYRRVMGKEIKFLLHFVKESKQDESGMPNNRFLAERTGGTYSTLKVQPAELEDSGVYFCASSPAGVYNEQFFGPGTRLTVL.

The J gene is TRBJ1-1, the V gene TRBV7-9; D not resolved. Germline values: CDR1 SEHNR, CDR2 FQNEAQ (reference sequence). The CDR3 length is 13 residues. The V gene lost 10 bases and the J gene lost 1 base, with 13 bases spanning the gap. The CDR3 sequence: CATNPDGNTEAFF. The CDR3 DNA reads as TGTGCCACCAACCCGGACGGGAACACTGAAGCTTTCTTT.

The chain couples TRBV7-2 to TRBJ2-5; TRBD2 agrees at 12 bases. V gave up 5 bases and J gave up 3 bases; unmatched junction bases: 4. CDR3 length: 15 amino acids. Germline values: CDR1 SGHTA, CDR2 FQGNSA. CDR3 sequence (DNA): TGTGCCAGCAGCCCGCGGACTAGCGGGAAAGAGACCCAGTACTTC. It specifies CASSPRTSGKETQYF.

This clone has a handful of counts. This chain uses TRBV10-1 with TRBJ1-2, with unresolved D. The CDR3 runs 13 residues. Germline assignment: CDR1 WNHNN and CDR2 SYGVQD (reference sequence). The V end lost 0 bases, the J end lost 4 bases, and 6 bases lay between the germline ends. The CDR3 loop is CASSESASYGYTF. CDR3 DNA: TGCGCCAGCAGTGAGTCGGCGAGCTATGGCTACACCTTC.

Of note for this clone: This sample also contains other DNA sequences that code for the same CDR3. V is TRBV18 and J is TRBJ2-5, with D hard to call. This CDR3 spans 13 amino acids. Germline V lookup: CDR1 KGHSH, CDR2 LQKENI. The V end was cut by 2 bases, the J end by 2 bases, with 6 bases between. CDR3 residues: CASSPIGQETQYF. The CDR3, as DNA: TGTGCCAGCTCACCAATAGGGCAAGAGACCCAGTACTTC.

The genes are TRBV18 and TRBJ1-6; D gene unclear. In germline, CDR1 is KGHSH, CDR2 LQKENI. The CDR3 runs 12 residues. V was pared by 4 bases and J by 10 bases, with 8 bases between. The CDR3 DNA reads TGTGCCAGCTCACTACCGACCTCACCCCTCCACTTT. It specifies CASSLPTSPLHF.